The next 29 T cell receptor beta chains were all read from a single sample in a study of blood T cell repertoires in COVID-19. Measured with immunoSEQ multiplex PCR; TCRdb has only the in-frame clones, and not every one. The sample shows hundreds of thousands of clones, about 90% of them seen only once. Source material: peripheral blood. The receptors here all came from a woman aged 50 to 60 who had recovered from COVID-19.

The gene calls are TRBV10-3 and TRBJ2-7; TRBD2 matches at 14 bases. V trimming: 5 bases; J trimming: 7 bases; junction bases outside the gene matches: 4. The CDR3 covers 14 residues. Germline V gene data show CDR1 as ENHRY and CDR2 as SYGVKD. DNA for the CDR3: TGTGCCATCAGTCGACTAGCGGGAGGGGGAGAGCAGTACTTC. Protein: CAISRLAGGGEQYF.

The genes are TRBV30 and TRBJ1-1; 8 bases align to TRBD1. V shed 5 bases, J shed 4 bases, and the junction held 6 bases outside the gene matches. From germline, CDR1 is GTSNPN and CDR2 SVGIG (reference sequence). The CDR3 covers 13 residues. CDR3 in amino acids: CAWFFTGGTEAFF. The CDR3 nucleotides are TGTGCCTGGTTCTTCACAGGGGGCACTGAAGCTTTCTTT.

The J gene is TRBJ1-3, the V gene TRBV2; 9 positions match TRBD1. CDR1 is SNHLY, CDR2 FYNNEI, per germline. V dropped 5 bases and J dropped 3; count of bases not matched to a gene: 5. The CDR3 consists of 15 residues. The CDR3 sequence: CASSYRGLSGNTIYF. CDR3 DNA sequence: TGTGCCAGCAGTTACAGGGGGCTTAGTGGAAACACCATATATTTT.

The chain links TRBV12-3 or TRBV12-4 to TRBJ2-7; D gene uncertain. The CDR3 covers 13 residues. Trimming shortened V by 3 bases and J by 2 bases, and 8 bases separated the two germline ends. Here the CDR3 reads CASSFTVTYEQYF. The CDR3 DNA is TGTGCCAGCAGTTTCACAGTTACCTACGAGCAGTACTTC.

The rearrangement joins TRBV7-2 to TRBJ1-5; D is uncertain. CDR3 length equals 14 residues. CDR1 SGHTA and CDR2 FQGNSA come from the germline V gene. V was cut by 0 bases and J by 5 bases, with 8 bases left in between. The CDR3, as DNA: TGTGCCAGCAGCTTAGCAGGAGGGCATCAGCCCCAGCATTTT. Amino acids: CASSLAGGHQPQHF.

The rearrangement links TRBV10-3 to TRBJ2-1, with 10 bases that match TRBD2. V dropped 7 bases and J dropped 6; count of bases not matched to a gene: 15. CDR1 and CDR2 from the germline V gene are ENHRY and SYGVKD. The CDR3 covers 17 residues. CDR3: CAITPRGERGGLNEQFF. CDR3 nucleotide sequence: TGTGCCATCACACCTCGCGGAGAGCGGGGGGGCCTCAATGAGCAGTTCTTC.

V is TRBV9 and J is TRBJ2-2; perhaps TRBD1 as D (5 bases). The CDR3 extends over 18 amino acids. V lost 3 bases and J lost 3, with 21 bases in between. Germline values: CDR1 SGDLS, CDR2 YYNGEE. Here the CDR3 reads CASSASVIWGRDTGELFF. DNA for the CDR3: TGTGCCAGCAGCGCATCCGTAATATGGGGCCGGGACACCGGGGAGCTGTTTTTT.

This chain links TRBV4-3 with TRBJ1-1; no reliable D call. V dropped 1 base and J dropped 4 bases, with 7 bases sitting between them. The length of the CDR3 is 13 residues. CDR1 and CDR2 from the germline V gene are LGHNA and YSLEER. This CDR3 is CASSQGAGTEAFF. The CDR3 DNA sequence: TGCGCCAGCAGCCAAGGGGCGGGCACTGAAGCTTTCTTT.

Comment on this clone: No conserved phenylalanine or tryptophan ends this CDR3, so it is likely a read error. The DNA is left out, because the CDR3 cannot be placed on it with certainty; the CDR3 is given as TCRdb lists it. The rearrangement uses TRBV5-1 and TRBJ1-2. The CDR3 length equals 12 residues, ends included. Germline assignment: CDR1 SGHRS and CDR2 YFSETQ. The CDR3: CASSLVGGLGVY.

V and J are TRBV12-5 and TRBJ2-7; perhaps TRBD1 as D (5 bases). Per germline, CDR1 LGHNT and CDR2 FRNRAP. The ends were cut back, 6 bases at V and 1 base at J, with 13 bases in the middle. This CDR3 is 14 amino acids long. In DNA, the CDR3 is TGTGCTAGTGGCCGAAGTAGGGGATCCTACGAGCAGTACTTC. As protein: CASGRSRGSYEQYF.

The chain carries TRBV7-2 and TRBJ2-5, with 13 bases matching TRBD2. Germline loops: CDR1 SGHTA, CDR2 FQGNSA. The V gene end was trimmed by 5 bases and the J gene end by 5 bases; junction bases not matched to a gene: 11. This CDR3 is built from 17 residues. The CDR3 coding sequence is TGTGCCAGCAGCCGCCCCGGACTAGCGGGGGTCGGGGAGACCCAGTACTTC. Translation: CASSRPGLAGVGETQYF.

This chain uses TRBV5-6 with TRBJ1-5, with 11 positions matching TRBD1. The CDR3 runs to 15 residues. CDR1 and CDR2 from the germline V gene are SGHDT and YYEEEE. J was trimmed by 5 bases and V by 3 bases; bases with no gene match: 4. The CDR3, as DNA: TGTGCCAGCAGCTCTGGACAGGGGGCCTATCAGCCCCAGCATTTT. Translation gives CASSSGQGAYQPQHF.

The chain is built from TRBV11-1 and TRBJ2-7, with a weak D call TRBD1 (6 bases). V lost 5 bases and J lost 4, with 9 bases in between. The germline gives CDR1 SGHAT, CDR2 FQDESV (reference sequence). The CDR3 has 12 amino acids. In DNA form, the CDR3 reads TGTGCCAGCAGCCCTCAGGGGTACGAGCAGTACTTC. Translated, it gives CASSPQGYEQYF.

The chain links TRBV19 to TRBJ2-2; 11 nucleotides match TRBD1. Germline CDR1 is LNHDA and CDR2 is SQIVND (reference sequence). The CDR3 is 15 residues long. J was trimmed by 3 bases and V by 5 bases; bases with no gene match: 2. CDR3 bases: TGTGCCAGTAGTCTGGACAGGGGGCACACCGGGGAGCTGTTTTTT. Translating it yields CASSLDRGHTGELFF.

J is TRBJ1-4 and V is TRBV25-1; D unresolved. V was clipped by 2 bases and J by 3 bases, with 7 bases between them. The germline gives CDR1 MGHDK, CDR2 SYGVNS. The CDR3 contains 14 residues. The CDR3 DNA sequence: TGTGCCAGCAGTGAAGGCCGGGCTAATGAAAAACTGTTTTTT. Its protein is CASSEGRANEKLFF.

The DNA for the CDR3 is TGTGCCAGCAGCGTAGCTACGGGGGGTAACACTGAAGCTTTCTTT. Its protein is CASSVATGGNTEAFF. This chain uses TRBV9 with TRBJ1-1, with D possibly TRBD1 on 5 matching bases. Trimming took 0 bases from V and 2 from J, leaving 11 bases between them. Germline lookup yields CDR1 SGDLS and CDR2 YYNGEE. The CDR3 covers 15 residues. Together with reference TRBV9 and TRBJ1-1, the CDR3 gives the full variable domain: DSGVTQTPKHLITATGQRVTLRCSPRSGDLSVYWYQQSLDQGLQFLIQYYNGEERAKGNILERFSAQQFPDLHSELNLSSLELGDSALYFCASSVATGGNTEAFFGQGTRLTVV.

Here the CDR3 DNA reads TGTGCCATCAGTGAGTCGAAGGGACAGGGCCAGCCCCAGCATTTT. This translates into CAISESKGQGQPQHF. V is TRBV10-3 and J is TRBJ1-5; 9 nucleotides line up with TRBD1. CDR3 length equals 15 residues. The trim removed 0 bases at V and 7 bases at J, leaving 4 bases unmatched. The germline CDR1 and CDR2 sequences are ENHRY and SYGVKD.

This chain links TRBV9 with TRBJ1-2; the D gene is possibly TRBD1 (5 bases). The CDR3 has 16 amino acids. Germline CDR1 and CDR2: SGDLS and YYNGEE. The V end was cut by 2 bases, the J end by 2 bases, with 16 bases between. The CDR3 reads CASSVGPSGVNYGYTF. CDR3 in DNA: TGTGCCAGCAGCGTGGGGCCCTCGGGGGTGAACTATGGCTACACCTTC. The full variable domain, with the rest looked up from reference TRBV9 and TRBJ1-2, is DSGVTQTPKHLITATGQRVTLRCSPRSGDLSVYWYQQSLDQGLQFLIQYYNGEERAKGNILERFSAQQFPDLHSELNLSSLELGDSALYFCASSVGPSGVNYGYTFGSGTRLTVV.

This chain connects TRBV7-9 to TRBJ1-3, with TRBD1 matching over 9 bases. The junction had 8 bases not matched to a gene; V was cut back by 8 bases and J by 6 bases. Germline V gene sequence: CDR1 SEHNR, CDR2 FQNEAQ (reference sequence). The CDR3 extends over 14 amino acids. The CDR3 bases are TGTGCCAGCGCCGGGGACAGGGTTTCAAACACCATATATTTT. It encodes CASAGDRVSNTIYF. The entire variable domain, with the rest obtained from reference TRBV7-9 and TRBJ1-3, is as follows: DTGVSQNPRHKITKRGQNVTFRCDPISEHNRLYWYRQTLGQGPEFLTYFQNEAQLEKSRLLSDRFSAERPKGSFSTLEIQRTEQGDSAMYLCASAGDRVSNTIYFGEGSWLTVV.

V usage is TRBV7-9 and J usage is TRBJ1-2, with 11 bases identical to TRBD1. The CDR3 consists of 18 residues. J gave up 4 bases and V 0 bases, and 10 bases lay outside the gene matches. The germline V gene encodes CDR1 SEHNR and CDR2 FQNEAQ (reference sequence). CDR3 sequence (DNA): TGTGCCAGCAGCTTAGCCCCTCCCCCCGGACAGGGGGCCTATGGCTACACCTTC. This encodes CASSLAPPPGQGAYGYTF. The whole variable domain, filled in from reference TRBV7-9 and TRBJ1-2, reads DTGVSQNPRHKITKRGQNVTFRCDPISEHNRLYWYRQTLGQGPEFLTYFQNEAQLEKSRLLSDRFSAERPKGSFSTLEIQRTEQGDSAMYLCASSLAPPPGQGAYGYTFGSGTRLTVV.

The J gene is TRBJ2-5, the V gene TRBV25-1, with D possibly matching TRBD1 (6 bases). Germline V gene sequence: CDR1 MGHDK, CDR2 SYGVNS. V was pared by 3 bases and J by 6 bases, with 11 bases between. The CDR3 length is 13 residues. CDR3 amino acids: CASSDPGVKTQYF. The CDR3 DNA reads as TGTGCCAGCAGTGACCCAGGGGTGAAGACCCAGTACTTC.

The chain uses TRBV5-5 and TRBJ2-2; D perhaps matches TRBD1 (5 bases). V lost 0 bases and J 0 bases, leaving 9 bases between the germline ends. There are 16 residues in the CDR3. Germline V gives CDR1 SGHKS, CDR2 YYEKEE (reference sequence). In DNA form, the CDR3 reads TGTGCCAGCAGCTTGGATCCAGGGTCGAACACCGGGGAGCTGTTTTTT. It encodes CASSLDPGSNTGELFF.

V usage is TRBV4-2 and J usage is TRBJ2-7; D may be TRBD2 (5 bases). CDR3 length equals 13 residues. From germline, CDR1 is LGHNA and CDR2 YNFKEQ. Trimming removed 0 bases from V and 3 bases from J, with 6 bases in between. The CDR3 sequence: CASSQEGSYEQYF. CDR3 nucleotide sequence: TGTGCCAGCAGCCAAGAGGGGAGCTACGAGCAGTACTTC.

The genes are TRBV19 and TRBJ2-7; TRBD1 is a possible D gene (8 bases). CDR3 length: 16 residues. The germline V and J ends were trimmed by 10 bases and 2 bases, with 24 bases remaining between them. Germline CDR1 is LNHDA and CDR2 is SQIVND (reference sequence). The CDR3 DNA sequence: TGTGCCAACCATCTCGACAGGGGACTAACTACCTACGAGCAGTACTTC. Translation: CANHLDRGLTTYEQYF. The variable domain in full, with the rest retrieved from reference TRBV19 and TRBJ2-7, is DGGITQSPKYLFRKEGQNVTLSCEQNLNHDAMYWYRQDPGQGLRLIYYSQIVNDFQKGDIAEGYSVSREKKESFPLTVTSAQKNPTAFYLCANHLDRGLTTYEQYFGPGTRLTVT.

The chain couples TRBV28 to TRBJ2-3; possibly TRBD2 for D (5 bases). Germline V lookup: CDR1 MDHEN, CDR2 SYDVKM. CDR3 length equals 18 residues. V lost 4 bases to trimming and J lost 1 base, with 21 bases between them. CDR3 residues: CASSSTVTGLGRTDTQYF. The CDR3 DNA is TGTGCCAGCAGTTCTACGGTAACGGGATTAGGGCGCACAGATACGCAGTATTTT.

This sequence joins TRBV5-4 and TRBJ1-1; D gene unclear. Germline values: CDR1 SGHNT, CDR2 YYREEE (reference sequence). Trimming left V 4 bases short and J 5 bases short, with 24 bases between. This CDR3 comprises 17 residues. CDR3 nucleotides: TGTGCCAGCAGCCTCGGACTACTCGGCCTCCCCGGGACTGAAGCTTTCTTT. Translating it yields CASSLGLLGLPGTEAFF.

The CDR3 loop reads CASKARDSSYEQYF. For the CDR3, the DNA is TGCGCCAGCAAGGCCCGGGACAGCTCCTACGAGCAGTACTTC. This chain links TRBV5-1 with TRBJ2-7; TRBD1 agrees at 7 bases. Germline V gene sequence: CDR1 SGHRS, CDR2 YFSETQ. V trimming: 6 bases; J trimming: 0 bases; junction bases outside the gene matches: 6. There are 14 residues in the CDR3.

This clone was counted only a few times. The V gene is TRBV2, the J gene TRBJ2-5; D is unclear. V gave up 5 bases and J gave up 5 bases, with 12 bases separating them. Germline CDR1 and CDR2: SNHLY and FYNNEI. The CDR3 consists of 13 residues. The CDR3 loop is CASSQQWSETQYF. The CDR3 DNA reads TGTGCCAGCAGTCAACAGTGGTCCGAGACCCAGTACTTC.

The chain joins TRBV2 to TRBJ2-5; 7 bases map to TRBD1. From germline, CDR1 is SNHLY and CDR2 FYNNEI. V lost 6 bases to trimming and J lost 4 bases; unmatched junction nucleotides: 17. The CDR3 is made up of 17 amino acids. CDR3 in DNA: TGTGCCAGCAGCCGACGAAATATACAGGGGCCAAGAGAGACCCAGTACTTC. Protein: CASSRRNIQGPRETQYF.